This T cell receptor beta chain is drawn from a study of cytomegalovirus exposure and HLA in healthy donors. Using immunoSEQ multiplex PCR, the repertoire was profiled, and TCRdb retains in-frame clones only, with some absent. The data contain 200,000 to 300,000 clones, around 87% of them seen just once; the ten biggest clones take up less than 3%. Germline lookup yields CDR1 SGHRS and CDR2 YFSETQ. Trimming cost V 4 bases and J 1 base; bases outside gene matches: 6. CDR3 size: 16 residues. J is TRBJ2-1 and V is TRBV5-1, with TRBD1 matching over 9 bases. This receptor was obtained from a man between 18 and 35 years old in good health and CMV-seronegative. The sample taken for sequencing was PBMCs. Here the CDR3 DNA reads TGCGCCAGCAGCCCAAACGGACAGGGGTCCTACAATGAGCAGTTCTTC. Protein: CASSPNGQGSYNEQFF.